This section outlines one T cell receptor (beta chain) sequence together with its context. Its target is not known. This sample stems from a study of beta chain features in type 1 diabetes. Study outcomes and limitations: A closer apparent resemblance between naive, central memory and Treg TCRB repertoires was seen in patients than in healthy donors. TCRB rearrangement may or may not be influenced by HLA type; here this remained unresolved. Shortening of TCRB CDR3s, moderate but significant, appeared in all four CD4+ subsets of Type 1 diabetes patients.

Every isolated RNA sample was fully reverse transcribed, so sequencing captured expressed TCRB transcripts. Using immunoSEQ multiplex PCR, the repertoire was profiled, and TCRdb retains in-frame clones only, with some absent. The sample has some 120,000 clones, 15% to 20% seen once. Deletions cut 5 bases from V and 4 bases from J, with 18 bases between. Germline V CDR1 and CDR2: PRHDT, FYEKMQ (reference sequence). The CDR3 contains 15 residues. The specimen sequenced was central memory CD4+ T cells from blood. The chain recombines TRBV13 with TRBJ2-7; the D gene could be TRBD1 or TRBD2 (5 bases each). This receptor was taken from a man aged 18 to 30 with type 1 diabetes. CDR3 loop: CASSLRTSGPYEQYF. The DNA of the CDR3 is TGTGCCAGCAGCCTAAGGACAAGCGGTCCTTACGAGCAGTACTTC.